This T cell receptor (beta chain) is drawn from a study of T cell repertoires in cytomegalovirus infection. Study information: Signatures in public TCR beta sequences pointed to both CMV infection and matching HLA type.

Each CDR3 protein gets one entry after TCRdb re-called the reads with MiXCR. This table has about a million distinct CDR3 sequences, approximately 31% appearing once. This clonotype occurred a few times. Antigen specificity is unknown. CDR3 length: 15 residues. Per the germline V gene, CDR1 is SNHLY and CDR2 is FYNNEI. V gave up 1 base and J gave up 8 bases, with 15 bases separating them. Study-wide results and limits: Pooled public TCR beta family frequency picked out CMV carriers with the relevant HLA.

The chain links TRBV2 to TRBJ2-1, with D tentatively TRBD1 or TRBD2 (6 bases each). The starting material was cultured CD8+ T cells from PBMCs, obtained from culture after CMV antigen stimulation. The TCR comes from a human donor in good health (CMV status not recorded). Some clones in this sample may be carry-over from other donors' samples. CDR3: CASSEGTEGEDEQFF. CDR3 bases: TGTGCCAGCAGTGAAGGGACAGAAGGGGAGGATGAGCAGTTCTTC.